This T cell receptor beta chain was identified in a study of T cells after yellow fever vaccination (dated by TCRdb to between 2019 and 2020). Study-level background: Libraries from fractions with low cell numbers were prepared with the SMART-Seq v4 Ultra Low Input RNA kit. To follow T-cell clones before and after both primary and booster YFV17D yellow fever vaccination, bulk TCR alpha and beta repertoires underwent longitudinal sequencing. Two healthy male donors, one aged 18 to 30 and one aged 30 to 39 years, were included in the cohort. Bulk PBMC replicates and cell subsets were isolated from blood drawn at multiple timepoints before and after both primary and secondary immunization. Here is what the overall study found, with its caveats: Because only two donors were included in the study, the extent to which the findings can be generalized is limited. Computational filtering was required because FACS-sorted repertoires could contain abundant contaminating clonotypes from the bulk population. Compared with the primary T-cell response, the secondary T-cell response was weaker but faster, peaking on day 5 rather than day 15. Most clones expanded after primary vaccination were re-detected after the booster (approximately 96% of CD4 and approximately 89% of CD8), suggesting broad memory maintenance. A small share of clonotypes was detected in both CD4 and CD8 compartments, with the overlap likely arising from convergent recombination.

The treatment or condition label corresponds to: live attenuated yellow fever vaccine strain. A standard Ficoll-Paque protocol was used to isolate PBMCs from peripheral blood. Dynabeads CD4 and CD8 positive selection kits were used to isolate the CD4 and CD8 T-cell fractions. TriZol was used to extract RNA from bulk PBMCs, CD4 and CD8 fractions, and dextramer-positive and dextramer-negative fractions. Many counts were recorded for this clonotype. No cognate antigen has been identified for it. Per-nucleotide qualities are absent, and no much larger clonotype sits a single base away. TCR cDNA was made using 5'RACE template switching, a step that added a universal primer site and unique molecular identifiers. Priming for cDNA synthesis came from both the TCR alpha and TCR beta constant segments. Library amplification involved two PCR steps, and the second step added sample barcodes and sequencing adapters. Sequencing of libraries was done on Illumina HiSeq 2500 (2x100 bp) or NovaSeq (2x150 bp). As for how the authors treated the data: Demultiplexing of reads and collapsing into UMI consensus sequences were performed with MIGEC, and V(D)J alignment was carried out with MiXCR. Using edgeR on replicate PBMC samples, clonotypes were called vaccine-responding if FDR was below 0.01 and the log2 fold change was above 5 up to day 15. Bulk clonotypes were assigned CD4 or CD8 identity according to which sequenced CD4 or CD8 repertoire held them at higher abundance. TCRdb cleaned the public reads at Q25 with fastp, built clones with MiXCR and kept in-frame beta chains. CDR3 protein sequences are deduplicated, and each keeps its most common genes and DNA. What appears here as the V and J calls and clone size reflects TCRdb's work, not the paper's. Recorded for this sample are about 180,000 distinct CDR3 sequences; approximately 6% of them occurred a single time. The ten biggest clones cover just under 3% of the sample.

The TCR was taken from a man aged 18 to 30 who received the YFV17D yellow fever vaccine. Here the sequenced sample was CD4+ T cells sorted from PBMCs, taken on the day of the first yellow fever vaccination.

The CDR3 reads CSARRSGGDTQYF. The DNA sequence follows: TGCAGTGCTAGAAGAAGCGGGGGGGATACGCAGTATTTT. Here the chain combines TRBV20-1 and TRBJ2-3; TRBD2 lines up with 9 middle nucleotides. CDR1 and CDR2 are drawn from the germline V gene (reference sequence): DFQATT, SNEGSKA. The CDR3 covers 13 residues, taking in both the cysteine and the phenylalanine. Just the 39-base CDR3 DNA is kept, in frame starting at base 1. The junction shows trimming of 2 bases on V and 6 bases on J, and the gene matches do not reach 3 bases of it.